This TCR beta chain comes out of a study of T cell responses to AZD1222 COVID-19 vaccine (dated by TCRdb to about 2021). Context from the whole study: AZD1222 recipients with second doses at about 4 weeks or about 12 weeks were pooled, because spike-specific TCR depth and breadth did not differ between schedules. A total of more than 230 trial participants underwent TCR sequencing, of whom approximately 210 received two doses of AZD1222 and about 25 received two doses of the MenACWY control vaccine. Enrollment into the trials was organized by age into subgroups of 18-55, 56-69 and 70-plus years, and those subgroups contained roughly 150, 30 and 60 TCR-sequenced participants, respectively. General conclusions and limits of the study: Reportedly, almost half of the unique spike-specific TCRs recognized epitopes lying outside the regions that are mutated in the B.1.351 and B.1.1.7 variants. Vaccine-associated CD4 TCRs spanned the whole spike protein, with dominant responses in regions 160-218 and 743-854. No day 14 peak-response samples were available, so repertoires were characterized only after the peak T cell response. Conclusions about previously exposed vaccinees are limited because only six or seven AZD1222 recipients were SARS-CoV-2 seropositive at baseline. Participants were mostly white British, with more females than males. The authors suggested clonal diversity may have been underestimated. The 56-69-year group was small, and its depth increase did not reach significance, likely because of low power. A significant rise in spike-specific TCR breadth and depth was observed after two AZD1222 doses relative to day 0 and relative to MenACWY recipients.

The CDR3 regions of human TCRbeta chains were analyzed by immunosequencing. As for how the authors treated the data: TCRs in the repertoires were compared against a reference library of SARS-CoV-2-specific TCRs that had been generated with the MIRA antigen-specificity platform. Breadth was defined as the fraction of unique TCRs that were SARS-CoV-2-associated, and depth was defined as the fraction of total T cells that were SARS-CoV-2-associated. Using the MIRA data, every spike-specific TCR was mapped to the spike region that the TCR reacted to and assigned to either a CD4 or a CD8 class. Log10-transformed breadth and depth values were compared by one-way ANOVA with Sidak's multiple comparisons tests. TCRdb re-hosts the immuneACCESS table, in-frame sequences only. Its copies lack some clones; in the studies checked, an unresolved V gene accounts for under half of them, and the cause for the rest is not known. From that table come the V and J calls and clone size; the DNA was used to work out D and trimming. The sample yields some 110,000 clones; 70% to 90% were counted once. Of the sample, approximately 9.6% falls within the top ten clones.

In the paper's terms, the time point label means: baseline before first vaccination. The vaccinee samples were drawn from two UK trials, COV001 and COV002, one of which was a single-blind randomized controlled phase 2/3 trial testing AZD1222 (ChAdOx1 nCoV-19) in healthy adults. For TCRbeta chain sequencing, PBMC samples were collected from trial participants at day 0 and at day 28 after the second dose. Regarding this clone: Its antigen specificity is not known. Base qualities are missing; no much larger clone stands one base away.

Counted from cysteine to phenylalanine, this CDR3 has 16 amino acids. Of all the DNA, just the CDR3 is kept, 48 bases in frame from base 1. The germline V gene supplies CDR1 SGHVS and CDR2 FQNEAQ. The junction shows trimming of 0 bases on V and 0 bases on J, plus 8 bases between the germline ends. This clonotype originated in an adult in good health. Sequences were derived from peripheral blood, sampled on day 0 of AZD1222 vaccination. The sequence joins TRBV7-8 to TRBJ1-4; no D gene is confidently identified. The nucleotides read TGTGCCAGCAGCTTAGCGGCGGGAGCAACTAATGAAAAACTGTTTTTT. Its amino acids are CASSLAAGATNEKLFF.